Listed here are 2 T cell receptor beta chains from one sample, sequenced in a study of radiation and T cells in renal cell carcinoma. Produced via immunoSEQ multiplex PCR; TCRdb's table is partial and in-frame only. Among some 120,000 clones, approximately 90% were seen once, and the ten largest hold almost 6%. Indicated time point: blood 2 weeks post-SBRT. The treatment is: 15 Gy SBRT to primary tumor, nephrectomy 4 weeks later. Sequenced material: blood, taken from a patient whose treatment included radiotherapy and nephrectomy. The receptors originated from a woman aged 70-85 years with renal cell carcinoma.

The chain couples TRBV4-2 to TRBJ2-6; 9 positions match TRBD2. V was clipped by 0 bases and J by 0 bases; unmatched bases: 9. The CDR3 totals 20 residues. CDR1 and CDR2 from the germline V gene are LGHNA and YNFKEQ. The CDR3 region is CASSQDGLAGRISGANVLTF. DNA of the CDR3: TGTGCCAGCAGCCAAGATGGGCTAGCGGGGCGAATCTCTGGGGCCAACGTCCTGACTTTC.

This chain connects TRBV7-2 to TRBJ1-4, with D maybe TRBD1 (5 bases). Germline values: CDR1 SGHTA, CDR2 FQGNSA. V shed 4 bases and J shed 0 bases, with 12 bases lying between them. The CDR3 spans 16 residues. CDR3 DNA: TGTGCCAGCAGCTCTGGGACGCGTGCAACTAATGAAAAACTGTTTTTT. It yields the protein CASSSGTRATNEKLFF. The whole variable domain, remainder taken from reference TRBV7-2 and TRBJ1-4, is GAGVSQSPSNKVTEKGKDVELRCDPISGHTALYWYRQSLGQGLEFLIYFQGNSAPDKSGLPSDRFSAERTGGSVSTLTIQRTQQEDSAVYLCASSSGTRATNEKLFFGSGTQLSVL.